Listed below are T cell receptor beta chains from one sample, sequenced in a study of blood T cell repertoires in COVID-19. Produced via immunoSEQ multiplex PCR; TCRdb's table is partial and in-frame only. The sample lists roughly 250,000 clones; about 90% were seen once. Material: peripheral blood. The origin of the receptors is a woman in her fifties or sixties with acute or convalescent COVID-19. Both conserved end residues are part of each CDR3. The order of the fields is D gene, clone size, J gene, V gene, CDR3 DNA, CDR3 protein. A D gene is named only where the DNA matches it firmly. Not all rows give a size; the values are once, few, many and, for expanded clones, a class.

d_call: -
clone_size: -
j_call: TRBJ1-5
v_call: TRBV29-1
cdr3_nt: TGCAGCGTTGCAGGGAATAGCAATCAGCCCCAGCATTTT
cdr3_aa: CSVAGNSNQPQHF

d_call: TRBD2
clone_size: -
j_call: TRBJ2-5
v_call: TRBV4-1
cdr3_nt: TGCGCCAGCAGCCAGGGACTAGCGGGAGGAGAGACCCAGTACTTC
cdr3_aa: CASSQGLAGGETQYF

d_call: -
clone_size: -
j_call: TRBJ1-4
v_call: TRBV30
cdr3_nt: TGTGCCTGTATCGCGGGACGGACTAATGAAAAACTGTTTTTT
cdr3_aa: CACIAGRTNEKLFF

d_call: TRBD1
clone_size: -
j_call: TRBJ1-5
v_call: TRBV7-6
cdr3_nt: TGTGCCAGCAGCTTAGAACAGGGGGGAAATCAGCCCCAGCATTTT
cdr3_aa: CASSLEQGGNQPQHF

d_call: TRBD2
clone_size: -
j_call: TRBJ2-1
v_call: TRBV4-1
cdr3_nt: TGCGCCAGCAGCCAAGTGGGACTAGCTACGCATGAGCAGTTCTTC
cdr3_aa: CASSQVGLATHEQFF

d_call: -
clone_size: once
j_call: TRBJ1-3
v_call: TRBV29-1
cdr3_nt: TGCAGCGTTGAAGATCTGGCAGGGAAAGCCCCCATATATTTT
cdr3_aa: CSVEDLAGKAPIYF

d_call: -
clone_size: -
j_call: TRBJ2-2
v_call: TRBV7-2
cdr3_nt: TGTGCCAGCAGCTTACAGGTTCTCAACACCGGGGAGCTGTTTTTT
cdr3_aa: CASSLQVLNTGELFF

d_call: -
clone_size: -
j_call: TRBJ2-1
v_call: TRBV30
cdr3_nt: TGTGCCTGGAGTGTACTGTACAATGAGCAGTTCTTC
cdr3_aa: CAWSVLYNEQFF

d_call: -
clone_size: -
j_call: TRBJ2-5
v_call: TRBV25-1
cdr3_nt: TGTGCCAGCGGACACTCAGAGACCCAGTACTTC
cdr3_aa: CASGHSETQYF

d_call: TRBD2
clone_size: -
j_call: TRBJ2-3
v_call: TRBV9
cdr3_nt: TGTGCCAGCAGGGGACTAGCGGGCGTAGATACGCAGTATTTT
cdr3_aa: CASRGLAGVDTQYF

d_call: -
clone_size: few
j_call: TRBJ2-7
v_call: TRBV4-3
cdr3_nt: TGCGCCAGCAGCCAAGACAGGATAGGCCCCTACGAGCAGTACTTC
cdr3_aa: CASSQDRIGPYEQYF

d_call: TRBD1
clone_size: few
j_call: TRBJ1-2
v_call: TRBV5-4
cdr3_nt: TGTGCCAGCAGCCGAGAAGGACAGGGCGAGTTTCGCTATGGCTACACCTTC
cdr3_aa: CASSREGQGEFRYGYTF

d_call: TRBD1
clone_size: -
j_call: TRBJ1-3
v_call: TRBV5-1
cdr3_nt: TGCGCCAGCAGCTTGCAGGGGGCAAGCTCTGGAAACACCATATATTTT
cdr3_aa: CASSLQGASSGNTIYF

d_call: TRBD2
clone_size: once
j_call: TRBJ2-1
v_call: TRBV7-9
cdr3_nt: TGTGCCAGCAGCTGGCGCGGGAAGCGGGGGGACAATGAGCAGTTCTTC
cdr3_aa: CASSWRGKRGDNEQFF

d_call: -
clone_size: -
j_call: TRBJ2-7
v_call: TRBV19
cdr3_nt: TGTGCCAGTAGTACCAATTCAGAAGCGAGCGAGCAGTACTTC
cdr3_aa: CASSTNSEASEQYF

d_call: -
clone_size: -
j_call: TRBJ2-1
v_call: TRBV19
cdr3_nt: TGTGCCAGTAGGCTACTGTCGCGGGGCAATGAGCAGTTCTTC
cdr3_aa: CASRLLSRGNEQFF

d_call: -
clone_size: -
j_call: TRBJ1-2
v_call: TRBV4-1
cdr3_nt: TGCGCCAGCAGCCAAGGGAGACGGGCTAACTATGGCTACACCTTC
cdr3_aa: CASSQGRRANYGYTF

d_call: TRBD2
clone_size: -
j_call: TRBJ2-1
v_call: TRBV10-3
cdr3_nt: TGTGCCATCAGTGACCTCGGGAGGGGGGACAATGAGCAGTTCTTC
cdr3_aa: CAISDLGRGDNEQFF

d_call: TRBD1
clone_size: -
j_call: TRBJ2-1
v_call: TRBV19
cdr3_nt: TGTGCCAGTAGTTGGGGACAGGCATACAATGAGCAGTTCTTC
cdr3_aa: CASSWGQAYNEQFF

d_call: -
clone_size: -
j_call: TRBJ2-1
v_call: TRBV28
cdr3_nt: TGTGCCAGCAGTAGTGTCGCGCGATCGCAGTTCTTC
cdr3_aa: CASSSVARSQFF

d_call: TRBD2
clone_size: -
j_call: TRBJ2-2
v_call: TRBV10-3
cdr3_nt: TGTGCCATCAGCGGGGGGTTCGAGGACACCGGGGAGCTGTTTTTT
cdr3_aa: CAISGGFEDTGELFF

d_call: TRBD1
clone_size: -
j_call: TRBJ1-2
v_call: TRBV29-1
cdr3_nt: TGCAGCGTAGAACAGGGGAGCCTTACTAACTATGGCTACACCTTC
cdr3_aa: CSVEQGSLTNYGYTF

d_call: -
clone_size: few
j_call: TRBJ1-4
v_call: TRBV15
cdr3_nt: TGTGCCACCAGCAGAGATGGTGCGGGTCAGGTGTTTTTT
cdr3_aa: CATSRDGAGQVFF

d_call: -
clone_size: -
j_call: TRBJ2-1
v_call: TRBV7-6
cdr3_nt: TGTGCCAGCAGCTTAAGTGGGGGCGCAGGCTACAATGAGCAGTTCTTC
cdr3_aa: CASSLSGGAGYNEQFF

d_call: TRBD1
clone_size: -
j_call: TRBJ1-6
v_call: TRBV28
cdr3_nt: TGTGCCAGCAGCGAGACAGGGAGACTCGATAATTCACCCCTCCACTTT
cdr3_aa: CASSETGRLDNSPLHF

d_call: TRBD2
clone_size: -
j_call: TRBJ2-1
v_call: TRBV14
cdr3_nt: TGTGCCAGCAGCCAAGCAGCGGGGGATGAGCAGTTCTTC
cdr3_aa: CASSQAAGDEQFF

d_call: TRBD1
clone_size: -
j_call: TRBJ1-4
v_call: TRBV3-1/TRBV3-2
cdr3_nt: TGTGCCAGCAGCCAGGGACAGGGAAAACTGTTTTTT
cdr3_aa: CASSQGQGKLFF

d_call: TRBD2
clone_size: -
j_call: TRBJ2-1
v_call: TRBV6-6
cdr3_nt: TGTGCCAGCAGTTACTCGAGGGCTAGCGGGTCGTTAGAGCAGTTCTTC
cdr3_aa: CASSYSRASGSLEQFF

d_call: -
clone_size: -
j_call: TRBJ2-7
v_call: TRBV7-2
cdr3_nt: TGTGCCAGCAGCTCTCCCCTCGGCGAGCAGTACTTC
cdr3_aa: CASSSPLGEQYF

d_call: TRBD2
clone_size: -
j_call: TRBJ2-7
v_call: TRBV5-1
cdr3_nt: TGCGCCAGCAGCTCGATGTTGGGCGGGAGGACGTACGAGCAGTACTTC
cdr3_aa: CASSSMLGGRTYEQYF